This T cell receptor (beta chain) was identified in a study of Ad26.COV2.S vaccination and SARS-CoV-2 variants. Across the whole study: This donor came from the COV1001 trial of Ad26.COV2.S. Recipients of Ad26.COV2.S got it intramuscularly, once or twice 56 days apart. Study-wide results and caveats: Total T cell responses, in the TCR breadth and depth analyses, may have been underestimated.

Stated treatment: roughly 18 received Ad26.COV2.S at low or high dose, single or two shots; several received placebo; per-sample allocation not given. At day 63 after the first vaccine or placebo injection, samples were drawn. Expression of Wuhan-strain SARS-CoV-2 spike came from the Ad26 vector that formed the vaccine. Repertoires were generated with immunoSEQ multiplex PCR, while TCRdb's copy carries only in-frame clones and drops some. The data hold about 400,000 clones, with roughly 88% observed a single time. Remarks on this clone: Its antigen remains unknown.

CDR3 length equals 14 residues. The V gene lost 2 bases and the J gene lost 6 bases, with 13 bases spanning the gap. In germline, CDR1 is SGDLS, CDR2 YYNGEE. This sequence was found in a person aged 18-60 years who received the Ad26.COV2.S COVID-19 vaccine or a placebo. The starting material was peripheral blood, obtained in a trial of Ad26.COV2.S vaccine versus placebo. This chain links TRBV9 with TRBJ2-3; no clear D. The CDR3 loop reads CASSVEPTQDTQYF. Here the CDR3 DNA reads TGTGCCAGCAGCGTGGAACCAACCCAGGATACGCAGTATTTT.